The next 21 T cell receptor beta chains were all read from a single sample in a study of tumor-infiltrating lymphocytes in primary liver carcinoma (dated by TCRdb to 2017 to 2019). The listed sequencing device is Illumina HiSeq 2500. Starting from 500 to 650 ng total RNA, TCRbeta-specific cDNA was produced by reverse transcription with a constant-region primer and ProtoScript II reverse transcriptase. Construction of the TCRbeta libraries relied on three nested rounds of multiplex PCR, following a slightly modified ARM-PCR procedure. Each of the first two PCR rounds ran for about 11 cycles using multiplex TRBV1-TRBV30 forward primers together with a Cbeta reverse primer. Clones were called with MiXCR by TCRdb after fastp trimmed the public reads at Q25, and only in-frame beta chains were retained. Rows merge per CDR3 protein into single entries with the most common DNA and genes. This sample lists about 30,000 distinct CDR3 sequences; roughly 70% were detected once. Of the sample, roughly 30% is held by the ten largest clones.

Total RNA and DNA were co-extracted without cell sorting from approximately 20-30 mg of bulk tissue using the AllPrep DNA/RNA mini kit. Material for sequencing was liver tumor tissue from sampling region 3. What this sample's cell subset or site label stands for: tumor region T3, left-lateral pole. These TCRs come from a woman in her thirties with primary liver carcinoma and hepatitis B virus infection.

At least ten counts were recorded for this clonotype. One junction end does not reproduce the germline sequence, and a read error may be involved. The CDR3: CANSLRLAEYQETQYF. The CDR3 region has the DNA TGTGCCAACAGCTTACGGCTAGCAGAGTACCAAGAGACCCAGTACTTC. This chain uses TRBV11-2 with TRBJ2-5; D may be TRBD2 (5 bases). The CDR3 has 16 residues. Germline V gives CDR1 SGHAT, CDR2 FQNNGV.

This chain joins TRBV11-2 and TRBJ2-1; 12 bases agree with TRBD2. Germline loops: CDR1 SGHAT, CDR2 FQNNGV. V shed 3 bases, J shed 10 bases, and the junction held 10 bases outside the gene matches. The CDR3 is 16 amino acids. CDR3 loop: CASSFRLAGDFYEQFF. The CDR3 DNA is TGTGCCAGCAGCTTTCGACTAGCGGGAGATTTCTACGAGCAGTTCTTC.

Concerning this clonotype: One end of the junction is discordant with germline, which a read error may explain. The chain joins TRBV11-2 to TRBJ1-5; D ambiguous. This CDR3 has 14 amino acids. Per germline, CDR1 SGHAT and CDR2 FQNNGV. CDR3 sequence (DNA): TGCGCCAGCAGCTTAAATCTCGCTAGCCAGCCCCGGCATTTT. Translating it yields CASSLNLASQPRHF.

In this sample, this clonotype turned up many times. The chain carries TRBV6-1 and TRBJ1-4; 12 nucleotides align to TRBD1. The J segment lost 11 bases and the V segment lost 5 bases, leaving 12 bases of the junction unmatched. The CDR3 extends over 16 amino acids. Germline CDR1 MNHNS, CDR2 SASEGT. The CDR3, as DNA: TGTGCCAGCAGTAGGGACAGGGGGCGCGATACGGAGAAACTGTTTTTT. Its translation: CASSRDRGRDTEKLFF.

For this clonotype: One junction end disagrees with the germline gene, perhaps due to a read error. The chain has TRBV6-5 and TRBJ1-6; possibly TRBD1 for D (5 bases). The germline CDR1 and CDR2 sequences are MNHEY and SVGAGI. The CDR3 runs to 15 residues. CDR3 coding DNA: TGTGCCATCAGGGAAAGGAGTGCCCCCCTGTCACCCCCCCACTTT. Translated: CAIRERSAPLSPPHF.

This clonotype was counted many times. This chain uses TRBV7-2 with TRBJ1-1; a possible D gene is TRBD1 (5 bases). The CDR3 contains 12 residues. V shed 5 bases and J shed 10 bases, with 14 bases lying between them. From germline, CDR1 is SGHTA and CDR2 FQGNSA. CDR3 sequence (DNA): TGTGCCAGCAGCCAGACCGGGACGAGAGCTTTCTTT. Its protein product is CASSQTGTRAFF.

Comment on this clonotype: At one boundary the junction diverges from the germline segment, which might be a read error. This chain connects TRBV5-1 to TRBJ2-1; possibly TRBD2 for D (5 bases). CDR3 size: 16 residues. Germline CDR1 and CDR2: SGHRS and YFSETQ. The CDR3 sequence is CDSTPSPDYSYNEYFF. CDR3 DNA: TGCGACAGCACCCCGTCCCCAGACTATTCCTACAATGAGTACTTCTTC.

As concerns this clonotype: Because it lacks the conserved phenylalanine or tryptophan at the end, this CDR3 is likely a read error. The limits of the CDR3 on the DNA are not certain, so only TCRdb's listed CDR3 is given. The rearrangement joins TRBV11-1 to TRBJ2-7; the DNA was not compared with TRBD2, the D call given in the table. Germline loops: CDR1 SGHAT, CDR2 FQDESV (reference sequence). Ends included, the CDR3 has 13 residues. The chain's CDR3 is CASSLGYLHEQYL.

This clonotype was counted between two and nine times. One end of the junction does not line up with germline, which may come from a read error. The genes are TRBV14 and TRBJ1-6; D perhaps matches TRBD1 (5 bases). Germline V gives CDR1 SGHDN, CDR2 FVKESK. The CDR3 totals 14 residues. The CDR3 sequence: CASSQTERNSPLHF. CDR3 in DNA: TGCGCCAGCAGCCAGACAGAGAGGAATTCACCCCTCCACTTT.

Note on this clonotype: Compared with germline, one end of the junction differs, possibly owing to a read error. The chain joins TRBV7-8 to TRBJ2-3; 10 nucleotides align to TRBD2. The germline CDR1 and CDR2 sequences are SGHVS and FQNEAQ. This CDR3 is built from 16 residues. The CDR3 sequence: CPSSLGAGGPGDRRYF. The CDR3 DNA reads as TGTCCCAGCAGCTTAGGAGCGGGAGGGCCTGGTGATAGGCGGTATTTT.

By sample share, this clonotype is medium-sized. The V and J genes are TRBV12-3 or TRBV12-4 and TRBJ2-5; D ambiguous. The CDR3 has 15 residues. Between the trimmed V and J ends, which lost 0 bases and 5 bases, there was a span of 13 bases. Here the CDR3 DNA reads TGTGCCAGCAGTTTAGCGGGATTTCCCCGGGAGACCCAGTACTTC. This encodes CASSLAGFPRETQYF.

For this clonotype: This CDR3 fails to terminate in the conserved phenylalanine or tryptophan, so it likely reflects a read error. The chain has TRBV13 and TRBJ1-1; maybe TRBD1 (5 bases). Germline V gene lookup returns CDR1 PRHDT and CDR2 FYEKMQ (reference sequence). This CDR3 spans 17 amino acids. The chain's CDR3 is CACSLGGFGIGGTEAFY. The DNA of the CDR3 is TGTGCCTGCAGTTTAGGAGGGTTTGGTATTGGGGGCACTGAAGCTTTCTAT.

In the case of this clonotype: In this CDR3 the conserved last residue, phenylalanine or tryptophan, is missing, so a read error is likely. This chain uses TRBV5-5 with TRBJ1-6; D gene ambiguous. Trimming removed 6 bases from V and 6 bases from J, with 13 bases in between. Germline CDR1 reads SGHKS; CDR2 reads YYEKEE (reference sequence). The CDR3 consists of 14 residues. In nucleotides, the CDR3 is TGTGCCAGCAACTCGGACGTCAGTAATTCACCCCTCCACCTT. Amino acids: CASNSDVSNSPLHL.

Notes on this clonotype: The junction departs from germline at one end; a sequencing error may be responsible. The chain joins TRBV6-5 to TRBJ1-6; D ambiguous. In germline, CDR1 is MNHEY, CDR2 SVGAGI. This CDR3 has 15 residues. DNA for the CDR3: TGTGCCAGCAGGGAAAGGAGTGCCACCCTTTCACCCATCCACTTC. This encodes CASRERSATLSPIHF.

The chain couples TRBV11-2 to TRBJ1-6; D remains unclear. This CDR3 has 15 residues. The germline CDR1 and CDR2 sequences are SGHAT and FQNNGV. Trimming pared 0 bases from V and 7 bases from J, leaving 10 bases between. CDR3: CASSLDTRRNSPLHF. In nucleotides, the CDR3 is TGTGCCAGCAGCTTAGATACACGGAGGAATTCACCCCTCCACTTT.

Concerning this clonotype itself: No conserved phenylalanine or tryptophan ends this CDR3, so it is likely a read error. This chain links TRBV11-3 with TRBJ1-3; TRBD1 is a possible D gene (5 bases). CDR1 and CDR2 (germline): SGHNT, YENEEA. This CDR3 contains 15 residues. Deletions cut 8 bases from V and 4 bases from J, with 18 bases between. The CDR3 here is CASGLTTGSGNTIYS. The CDR3 nucleotides read TGTGCCAGCGGCCTAACTACAGGTTCGGGAAACACCATATATTCT.

In the case of this clonotype: A much more abundant neighbour one base away suggests this may be a read error. This chain connects TRBV18 to TRBJ2-1; 8 bases fit TRBD2. With 4 bases clipped from V and 1 base from J, the junction kept 6 bases outside the gene matches. The CDR3 spans 16 residues. In germline, CDR1 is KGHSH, CDR2 LQKENI. CDR3 residues: CASSRPLAGSYNEQFF. In nucleotides, the CDR3 is TGTGCCAGCTCACGCCCCTTAGCGGGGTCCTACAATGAGCAGTTCTTC.

This clonotype was counted once. This rearrangement joins TRBV19 to TRBJ1-2; perhaps TRBD1 as D (6 bases). The V end was cut by 3 bases, the J end by 4 bases, with 21 bases between. Germline V gene data show CDR1 as LNHDA and CDR2 as SQIVND (reference sequence). CDR3 length equals 17 residues. For the CDR3, the DNA is TGTGCCAGTAGTATTAGCGGGCAGGGGATAAACCTCTATGGCTACACCTTC. It translates to CASSISGQGINLYGYTF. The full variable domain, in which reference TRBV19 and TRBJ1-2 provide the parts outside the CDR3, is DGGITQSPKYLFRKEGQNVTLSCEQNLNHDAMYWYRQDPGQGLRLIYYSQIVNDFQKGDIAEGYSVSREKKESFPLTVTSAQKNPTAFYLCASSISGQGINLYGYTFGSGTRLTVV.

Many counts were recorded for this clonotype. The chain joins TRBV11-3 to TRBJ2-1, with 8 nucleotides matching TRBD2. CDR3 length: 15 residues. The germline V gene has CDR1 SGHNT and CDR2 YENEEA. After removal of 5 bases from V and 5 bases from J, the junction contained 8 bases not matched to a gene. In DNA, the CDR3 is TGTGCCAGCAGCCCTCGGGGTAGCGGGAACAATGAGCAGTTCTTC. Translated: CASSPRGSGNNEQFF.

Regarding this clonotype: A much larger clonotype is one base distant, so this may be a read error. Here the CDR3 omits its conserved ending phenylalanine or tryptophan, so a read error is the likely source. No DNA is shown, since the ends of the CDR3 on it are uncertain; the CDR3 is the one TCRdb lists. The rearrangement joins TRBV21-1 to TRBJ2-7; the D segment call TRBD1 is taken from the table without a DNA check. TRBV21-1 is classified as a pseudogene. A total of 13 residues make up the CDR3, ends included. The CDR3 is CASPGQGTYEQYY.

Regarding this clonotype: A read error may produce the germline difference seen at one junction end. The rearrangement links TRBV5-4 to TRBJ2-3; 8 nucleotides line up with TRBD2. Germline-derived CDR1 and CDR2 are SGHNT and YYREEE (reference sequence). The CDR3 length is 16 residues. The CDR3 sequence is CASNLCTSGDTDTQYF. DNA for the CDR3: TGTGCCAGCAACTTGTGTACTAGCGGTGACACAGATACGCAGTATTTT.